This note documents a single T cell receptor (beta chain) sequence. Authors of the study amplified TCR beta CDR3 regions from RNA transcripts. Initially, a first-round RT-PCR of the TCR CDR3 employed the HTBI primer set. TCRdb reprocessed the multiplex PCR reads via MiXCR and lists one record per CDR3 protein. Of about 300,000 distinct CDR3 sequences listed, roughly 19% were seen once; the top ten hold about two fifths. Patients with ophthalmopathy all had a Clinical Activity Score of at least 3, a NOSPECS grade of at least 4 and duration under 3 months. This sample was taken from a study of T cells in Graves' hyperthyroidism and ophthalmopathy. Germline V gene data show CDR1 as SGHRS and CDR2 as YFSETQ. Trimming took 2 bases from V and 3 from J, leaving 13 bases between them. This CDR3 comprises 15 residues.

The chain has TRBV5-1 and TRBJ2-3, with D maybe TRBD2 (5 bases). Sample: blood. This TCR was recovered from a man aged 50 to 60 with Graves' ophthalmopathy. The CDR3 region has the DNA TGCGCCAGCAGCTTTCAAAATACGGGGACAGATACGCAGTATTTT. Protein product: CASSFQNTGTDTQYF.